This entry concerns a single TCR beta chain. Measured with immunoSEQ multiplex PCR; TCRdb has only the in-frame clones, and not every one. The data show 35,000 to 50,000 clones, over 95% seen once. This entry is derived from a study of technical replicates of blood from a few donors. Trimming at V came to 4 bases and at J to 8 bases, leaving 8 bases not matched to a gene. CDR3 length: 15 residues. Germline CDR1 reads SNHLY; CDR2 reads FYNNEI. The chain couples TRBV2 to TRBJ2-1, with 10 bases lining up with TRBD2. This TCR came from a human donor in good health. Sample: T cells isolated from PBMCs. The CDR3 nucleotides are TGTGCCAGCAGTGTCAATCTAGCGGGAGTGGATGAGCAGTTCTTC. Translating gives CASSVNLAGVDEQFF.